This T cell receptor (beta chain) was observed in a study of human T cells and chemical hapten exposure. Germline CDR1 ENHRY, CDR2 SYGVKD. The ends were cut back, 9 bases at V and 1 base at J, with 6 bases in the middle. CDR3 size: 11 residues. TCRdb fed the RACE reads into MiXCR, producing one record per CDR3 protein. Among more than 75,000 distinct CDR3 sequences, over 8.5% were seen once, and the ten largest hold less than 2%. The sample's time point: healthy volunteer bleed at 6 weeks. Sequencing started from total RNA isolated from unfractionated whole blood. The sequence was collected from a male donor in good health. Some clones in this sample may be carry-over from other donors' samples. Specimen: whole blood. The chain joins TRBV10-3 to TRBJ2-5, with no clear D. The CDR3 here is CAIAAQETQYF. The CDR3 nucleotides are TGTGCCATTGCCGCCCAAGAGACCCAGTACTTC.